The 8 T cell receptor beta chains below all came from one sample that was sequenced in a study of T cells in Graves' hyperthyroidism and ophthalmopathy. Using RNA transcripts as the source, TCR beta CDR3 regions were amplified. Carried out on the TCR CDR3, a first-round RT-PCR used the HTBI primer set. TCRdb independently ran MiXCR on the multiplex PCR reads; one entry per CDR3 protein. The table records roughly 500,000 distinct CDR3 sequences, roughly 50% of them present only once. The sequenced material came from peripheral blood or thyroid tissue (not recorded which). These receptors were obtained from an adult woman with Graves' disease, either hyperthyroidism or ophthalmopathy (not recorded which).

DNA for the CDR3: TGTGCCAGCAGCTTGGGAGGACTAGCGGGAGTTGAGACCCAGTACTTC. Residues: CASSLGGLAGVETQYF. The chain has TRBV7-9 and TRBJ2-5; 13 bases are a match to TRBD2. Unmatched junction bases numbered 6, after V lost 3 bases and J lost 5 bases. Germline V gene data show CDR1 as SEHNR and CDR2 as FQNEAQ (reference sequence). This CDR3 spans 16 amino acids.

This clonotype was seen many times. The genes are TRBV29-1 and TRBJ1-1, with 7 bases identical to TRBD1. CDR1 is SQVTM, CDR2 ANQGSEA, per germline. After removal of 4 bases from V and 4 bases from J, the junction contained 9 bases not matched to a gene. The CDR3 runs to 14 residues. CDR3 in amino acids: CSVGNRGGGTEAFF. CDR3 DNA sequence: TGCAGCGTTGGAAACAGGGGAGGGGGCACTGAAGCTTTCTTT.

This clonotype was recorded at least ten times. The V and J genes are TRBV5-1 and TRBJ2-5; the D call may be TRBD1 or TRBD2 (7 bases each). Germline values: CDR1 SGHRS, CDR2 YFSETQ. This CDR3 contains 15 residues. V was trimmed by 3 bases and J by 1 base, leaving 13 bases between them. CDR3 DNA: TGCGCCAGCAGCTCCCAGGGGGGGGCCCAAGAGACCCAGTACTTC. This translates into CASSSQGGAQETQYF. Together with reference TRBV5-1 and TRBJ2-5, the CDR3 gives the full variable domain: KAGVTQTPRYLIKTRGQQVTLSCSPISGHRSVSWYQQTPGQGLQFLFEYFSETQRNKGNFPGRFSGRQFSNSRSEMNVSTLELGDSALYLCASSSQGGAQETQYFGPGTRLLVL.

The V gene is TRBV7-2, the J gene TRBJ2-5; maybe TRBD2 (5 bases). The CDR3 runs to 14 residues. The germline CDR1 and CDR2 sequences are SGHTA and FQGNSA. V was cut by 3 bases and J by 4 bases, with 12 bases left in between. The CDR3: CASSLAPGSETQYF. DNA of the CDR3: TGTGCCAGCAGCTTGGCCCCGGGATCAGAGACCCAGTACTTC.

In its sample, this clonotype was seen many times. The chain combines TRBV3-1 with TRBJ1-6; perhaps TRBD1 as D (5 bases). Germline CDR1 and CDR2: LGHDT and YNNKEL (reference sequence). The CDR3 length is 13 residues. V was trimmed by 7 bases and J by 8 bases, leaving 12 bases between them. The chain's CDR3 is CASNVGEDSPLHF. DNA for the CDR3: TGTGCCAGCAATGTAGGGGAGGATTCACCCCTCCACTTT.

This clonotype has a count of ten or more. V is TRBV9 and J is TRBJ1-3, with TRBD1 matching 8 bases. The germline CDR1 and CDR2 sequences are SGDLS and YYNGEE. The CDR3 extends over 17 amino acids. The V gene end was trimmed by 0 bases and the J gene end by 3 bases; junction bases not matched to a gene: 8. The CDR3 is CASSVEFGTGFGNTIYF. The CDR3, as DNA: TGTGCCAGCAGCGTAGAATTTGGGACAGGATTTGGAAACACCATATATTTT.

This clonotype was observed many times. The rearrangement links TRBV2 to TRBJ1-1; 9 bases fit TRBD1. CDR3 length: 14 residues. The germline V gene has CDR1 SNHLY and CDR2 FYNNEI. J lost 2 bases, V lost 4 bases, and 2 bases had no gene match. The CDR3 loop is CASSVQGANTEAFF. The DNA for the CDR3 is TGTGCCAGCAGTGTACAGGGGGCTAACACTGAAGCTTTCTTT.

V is TRBV2 and J is TRBJ1-1; D call uncertain. This CDR3 region has 13 residues. CDR1 SNHLY and CDR2 FYNNEI come from the germline V gene. The ends were cut back, 8 bases at V and 6 bases at J, with 16 bases in the middle. The CDR3 bases are TGTGCCAGCGGGAGTATGGTGCGACCTGAAGCTTTCTTT. Its translation: CASGSMVRPEAFF.